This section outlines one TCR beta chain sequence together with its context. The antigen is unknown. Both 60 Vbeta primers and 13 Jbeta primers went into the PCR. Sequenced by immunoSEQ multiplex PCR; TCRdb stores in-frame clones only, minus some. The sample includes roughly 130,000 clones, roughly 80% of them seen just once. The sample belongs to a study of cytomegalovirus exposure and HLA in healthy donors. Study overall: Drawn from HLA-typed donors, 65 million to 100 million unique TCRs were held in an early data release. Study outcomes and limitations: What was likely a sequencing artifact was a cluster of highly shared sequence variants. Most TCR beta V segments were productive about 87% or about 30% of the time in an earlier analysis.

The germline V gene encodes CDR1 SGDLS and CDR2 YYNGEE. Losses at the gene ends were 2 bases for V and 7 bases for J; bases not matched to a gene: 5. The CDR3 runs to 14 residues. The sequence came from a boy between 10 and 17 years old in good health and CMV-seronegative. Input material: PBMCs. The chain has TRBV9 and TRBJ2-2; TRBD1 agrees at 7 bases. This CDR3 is CASSVSGGNGELFF. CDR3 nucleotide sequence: TGTGCCAGCAGCGTTTCAGGGGGAAACGGGGAGCTGTTTTTT.